The clone carrying this T cell receptor (beta chain) was counted ten times or more. The entry originates in a study of Graves' ophthalmopathy and Graves' hyperthyroidism. Trimming pared 5 bases from V and 6 bases from J, leaving 10 bases between. This CDR3 comprises 13 residues. Germline V gene lookup returns CDR1 SEHNR and CDR2 FQNEAQ (reference sequence). Amplified material comprised TCR beta CDR3 regions derived from RNA transcripts. Scientists carried out first-round RT-PCR using HTBI primers and then a second-round multiplex PCR. TCRdb redid the calling of the multiplex PCR reads with MiXCR, one entry per CDR3 protein. The data show 350,000 to 450,000 distinct CDR3 sequences, with 21% seen just once and 2.5% to 3.5% held by the top ten. Ophthalmopathy absent within 18 months of follow-up marked hyperthyroidism as stable. Patients in the hyperthyroidism group, adults aged 18 to 65, were newly diagnosed, under 2 months' duration. Diagnoses were established from clinical symptoms, serum thyroxine, TRAb, thyroid ultrasound and orbital computed tomography.

Sequenced sample: peripheral blood. The receptor was isolated from a woman younger than 35 with stable Graves' hyperthyroidism. This sequence joins TRBV7-9 and TRBJ2-2; a weak D match, TRBD1 (6 bases). This CDR3 is CASSDYRAGELFF. The CDR3 coding sequence is TGTGCCAGCAGCGACTACAGGGCCGGGGAGCTGTTTTTT.